The present entry profiles one T cell receptor (beta chain) with its context. Its antigen is not known. Sequencing targeted expressed TCRB transcripts, as all isolated RNA had been reverse transcribed. Only in-frame clones appear in the TCRdb table, and some are missing; sequencing was by immunoSEQ multiplex PCR. The sample holds under 200,000 clones, approximately 9% seen once. The sample comes from a study of beta chain features in type 1 diabetes. Study-wide points: For TCRB rearrangement, an influence of HLA type remained unresolved here. Type 1 diabetes patients showed a moderate but significant shortening of TCRB CDR3s in all four CD4+ subsets.

The CDR3 consists of 13 residues. V trimming: 7 bases; J trimming: 4 bases; junction bases outside the gene matches: 6. CDR1 SGHRS and CDR2 YFSETQ come from the germline V gene. Sequences were obtained from central memory CD4+ T cells from blood. The TCR comes from a woman aged 18-29 years in good health. V is TRBV5-1 and J is TRBJ1-1, with TRBD1 matching over 8 bases. The CDR3 loop reads CASWGQDGTEAFF. The CDR3 DNA sequence: TGCGCCAGCTGGGGACAGGATGGCACTGAAGCTTTCTTT.